The 6 T cell receptor beta chains below come from one sample, sequenced in a study of blood T cell repertoires in COVID-19. Repertoires were generated with immunoSEQ multiplex PCR, while TCRdb's copy carries only in-frame clones and drops some. This sample has 250,000 to 300,000 clones, with about 80% found just once. Sequenced: PBMCs or T cells enriched from blood (not recorded which). All receptors derive from a man aged 45-60 years who had recovered from COVID-19.

The chain is built from TRBV5-1 and TRBJ2-1, with D maybe TRBD2 (6 bases). V dropped 4 bases and J dropped 4 bases, with 18 bases sitting between them. The germline CDR1 and CDR2 sequences are SGHRS and YFSETQ. This CDR3 has 16 amino acids. CDR3 sequence: CASSESGGILYNEQFF. Written as DNA, the CDR3 is TGCGCCAGCAGCGAGTCCGGAGGGATACTTTACAATGAGCAGTTCTTC. Looking up the rest from reference TRBV5-1 and TRBJ2-1 gives the full variable domain: KAGVTQTPRYLIKTRGQQVTLSCSPISGHRSVSWYQQTPGQGLQFLFEYFSETQRNKGNFPGRFSGRQFSNSRSEMNVSTLELGDSALYLCASSESGGILYNEQFFGPGTRLTVL.

V gene TRBV6-6 combines with J gene TRBJ1-4; maybe TRBD1 (5 bases). The CDR3 is 15 residues long. Germline lookup yields CDR1 MNHNY and CDR2 SVGAGI (reference sequence). V was trimmed by 2 bases and J by 8 bases, leaving 15 bases between them. The CDR3: CASSYRPPGKEKLFF. CDR3 nucleotides: TGTGCCAGCAGTTACCGGCCCCCAGGGAAAGAAAAACTGTTTTTT.

The V and J genes are TRBV27 and TRBJ1-6; D is ambiguous. This CDR3 is built from 18 residues. CDR1 and CDR2 from the germline V gene are MNHEY and SMNVEV (reference sequence). The V end lost 2 bases, the J end lost 0 bases, and 14 bases lay between the germline ends. The CDR3 here is CASSLVLDLSSYNSPLHF. CDR3 DNA: TGTGCCAGCAGTTTAGTGCTGGACTTAAGCTCCTATAATTCACCCCTCCACTTT.

The chain uses TRBV3-1 (or the pseudogene TRBV3-2) and TRBJ1-2, with TRBD1 matching 8 bases. Trimming cost V 1 base and J 2 bases; bases outside gene matches: 3. The CDR3 sequence is 15 residues long. Per the germline V gene, CDR1 is LGHDT and CDR2 is YNNKEL (reference sequence). Written as DNA, the CDR3 is TGTGCCAGCAGCCAAGGGCAGGGGGCGAACTATGGCTACACCTTC. Protein product: CASSQGQGANYGYTF.

The chain joins TRBV5-1 to TRBJ1-3; a weak D match, TRBD1 (6 bases). The CDR3 runs to 16 residues. Trimming shortened V by 0 bases and J by 3 bases, and 13 bases separated the two germline ends. The germline V gene has CDR1 SGHRS and CDR2 YFSETQ. Here the CDR3 DNA reads TGCGCCAGCAGCTTGGACAGGGTTGACGGTGGAAACACCATATATTTT. Protein: CASSLDRVDGGNTIYF.

The gene calls are TRBV30 and TRBJ1-5; weak D call: TRBD1 (5 bases). The V end lost 4 bases, the J end lost 1 base, and 14 bases lay between the germline ends. Germline-derived CDR1 and CDR2 are GTSNPN and SVGIG (reference sequence). The CDR3 is made up of 15 amino acids. The CDR3 sequence is CAWNHGGVSNQPQHF. CDR3 bases: TGTGCCTGGAACCACGGAGGGGTGAGCAATCAGCCCCAGCATTTT.